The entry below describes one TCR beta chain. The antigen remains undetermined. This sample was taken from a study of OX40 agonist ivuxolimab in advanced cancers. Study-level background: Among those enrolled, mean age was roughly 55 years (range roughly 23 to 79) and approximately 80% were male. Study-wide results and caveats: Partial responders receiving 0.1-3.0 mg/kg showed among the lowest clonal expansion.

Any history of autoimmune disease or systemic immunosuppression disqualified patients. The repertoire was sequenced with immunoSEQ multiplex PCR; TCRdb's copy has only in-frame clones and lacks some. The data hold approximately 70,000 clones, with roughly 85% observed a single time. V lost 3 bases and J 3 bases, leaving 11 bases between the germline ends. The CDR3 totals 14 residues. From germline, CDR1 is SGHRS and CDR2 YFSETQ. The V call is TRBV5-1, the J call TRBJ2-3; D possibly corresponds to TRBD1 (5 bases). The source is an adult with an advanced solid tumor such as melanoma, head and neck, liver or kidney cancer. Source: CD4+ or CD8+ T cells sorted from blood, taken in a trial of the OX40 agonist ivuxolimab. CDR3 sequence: CASSSQGRTDTQYF. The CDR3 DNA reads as TGCGCCAGCAGCTCTCAGGGTAGAACAGATACGCAGTATTTT.